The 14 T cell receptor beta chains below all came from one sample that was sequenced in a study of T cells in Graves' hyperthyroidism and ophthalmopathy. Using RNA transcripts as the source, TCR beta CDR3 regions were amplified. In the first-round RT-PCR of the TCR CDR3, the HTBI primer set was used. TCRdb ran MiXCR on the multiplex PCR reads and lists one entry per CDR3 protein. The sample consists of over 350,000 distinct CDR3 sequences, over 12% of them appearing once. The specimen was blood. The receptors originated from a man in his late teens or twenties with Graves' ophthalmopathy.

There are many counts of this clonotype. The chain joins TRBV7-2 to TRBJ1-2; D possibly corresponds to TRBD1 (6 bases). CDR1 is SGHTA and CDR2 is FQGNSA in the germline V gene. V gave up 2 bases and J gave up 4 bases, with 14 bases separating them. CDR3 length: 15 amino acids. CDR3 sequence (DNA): TGTGCCAGCAGCTTATCCCTTGACAGGACCTATGGCTACACCTTC. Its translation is CASSLSLDRTYGYTF.

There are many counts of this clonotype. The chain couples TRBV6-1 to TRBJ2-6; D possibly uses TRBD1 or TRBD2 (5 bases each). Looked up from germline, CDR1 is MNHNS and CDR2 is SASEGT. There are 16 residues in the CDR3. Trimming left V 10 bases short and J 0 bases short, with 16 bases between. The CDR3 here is CATPRVRDSGANVLTF. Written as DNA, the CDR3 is TGTGCCACTCCCAGGGTTCGGGACTCTGGGGCCAACGTCCTGACTTTC.

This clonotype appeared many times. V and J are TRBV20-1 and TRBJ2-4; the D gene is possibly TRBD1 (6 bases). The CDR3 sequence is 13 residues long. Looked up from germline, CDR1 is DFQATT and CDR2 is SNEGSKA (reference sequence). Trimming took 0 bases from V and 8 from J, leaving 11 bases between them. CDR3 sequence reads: CSARDPGADIQYF. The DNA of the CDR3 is TGCAGTGCTAGAGATCCAGGGGCGGACATTCAGTACTTC.

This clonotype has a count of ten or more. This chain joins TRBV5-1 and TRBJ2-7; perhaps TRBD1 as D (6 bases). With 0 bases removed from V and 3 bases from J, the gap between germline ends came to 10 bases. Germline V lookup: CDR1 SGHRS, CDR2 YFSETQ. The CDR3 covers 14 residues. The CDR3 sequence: CASSLGDMFYEQYF. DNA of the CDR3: TGCGCCAGCAGCTTGGGGGACATGTTCTACGAGCAGTACTTC.

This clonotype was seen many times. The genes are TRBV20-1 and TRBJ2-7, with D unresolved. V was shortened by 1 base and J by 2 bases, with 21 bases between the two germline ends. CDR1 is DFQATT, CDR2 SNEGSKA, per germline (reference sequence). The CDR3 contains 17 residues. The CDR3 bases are TGCAGTGCTAGAGTGGAAGTGGGCAAACAATTACCCTACGAGCAGTACTTC. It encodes CSARVEVGKQLPYEQYF.

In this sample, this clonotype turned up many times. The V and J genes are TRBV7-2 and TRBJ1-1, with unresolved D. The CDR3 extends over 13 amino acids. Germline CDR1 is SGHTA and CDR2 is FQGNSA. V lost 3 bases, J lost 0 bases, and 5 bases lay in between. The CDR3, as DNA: TGTGCCAGCAGCTTCGGGTTGAACACTGAAGCTTTCTTT. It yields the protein CASSFGLNTEAFF.

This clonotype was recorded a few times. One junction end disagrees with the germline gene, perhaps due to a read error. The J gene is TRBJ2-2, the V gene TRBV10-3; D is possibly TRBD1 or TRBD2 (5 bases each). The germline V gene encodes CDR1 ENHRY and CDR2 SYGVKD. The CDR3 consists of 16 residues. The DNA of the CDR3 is TGTGCCATCAGCGGATCCGGGACCACGAACACCGGGGAGCTGTCTTTT. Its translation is CAISGSGTTNTGELSF.

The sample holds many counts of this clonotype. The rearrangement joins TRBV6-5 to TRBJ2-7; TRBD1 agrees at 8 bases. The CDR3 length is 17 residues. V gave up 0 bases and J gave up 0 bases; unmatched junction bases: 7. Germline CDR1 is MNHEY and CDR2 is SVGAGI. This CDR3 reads CASSYSGTGADSYEQYF. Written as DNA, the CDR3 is TGTGCCAGCAGTTACTCGGGGACAGGTGCCGACTCCTACGAGCAGTACTTC.

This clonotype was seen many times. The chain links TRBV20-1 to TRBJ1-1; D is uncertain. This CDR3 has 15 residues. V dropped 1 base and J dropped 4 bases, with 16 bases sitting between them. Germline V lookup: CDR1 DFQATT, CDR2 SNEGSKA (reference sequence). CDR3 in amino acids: CSARALRTGSTEAFF. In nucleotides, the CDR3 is TGCAGTGCTAGAGCGCTCCGGACGGGGAGCACTGAAGCTTTCTTT.

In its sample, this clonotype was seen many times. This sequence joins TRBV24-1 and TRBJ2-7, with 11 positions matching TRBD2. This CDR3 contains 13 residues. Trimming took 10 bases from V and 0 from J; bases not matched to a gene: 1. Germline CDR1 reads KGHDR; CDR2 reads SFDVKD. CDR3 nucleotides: TGTGCCACGGGGACTAGCGGCTCCTACGAGCAGTACTTC. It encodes CATGTSGSYEQYF.

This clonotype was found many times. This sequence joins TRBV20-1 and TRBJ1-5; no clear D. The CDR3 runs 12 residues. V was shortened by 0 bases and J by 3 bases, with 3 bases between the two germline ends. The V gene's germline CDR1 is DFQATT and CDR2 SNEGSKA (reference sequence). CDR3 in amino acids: CSAREPNQPQHF. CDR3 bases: TGCAGTGCTAGAGAGCCCAATCAGCCCCAGCATTTT.

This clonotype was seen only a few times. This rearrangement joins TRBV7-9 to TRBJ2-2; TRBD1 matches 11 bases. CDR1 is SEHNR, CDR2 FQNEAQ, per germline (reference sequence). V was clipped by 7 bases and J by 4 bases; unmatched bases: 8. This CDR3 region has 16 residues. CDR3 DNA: TGTGCCAGCACCTTCTCCGGGACAGGGGGCACCGGGGAGCTGTTTTTT. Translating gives CASTFSGTGGTGELFF.

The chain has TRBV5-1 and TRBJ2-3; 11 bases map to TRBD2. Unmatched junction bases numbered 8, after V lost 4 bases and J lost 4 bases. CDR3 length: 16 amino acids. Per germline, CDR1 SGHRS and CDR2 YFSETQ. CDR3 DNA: TGCGCCAGCAGCCCCCCGGGTAGCGGGGGGGCAGATACGCAGTATTTT. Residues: CASSPPGSGGADTQYF. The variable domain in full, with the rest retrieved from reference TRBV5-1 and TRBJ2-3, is KAGVTQTPRYLIKTRGQQVTLSCSPISGHRSVSWYQQTPGQGLQFLFEYFSETQRNKGNFPGRFSGRQFSNSRSEMNVSTLELGDSALYLCASSPPGSGGADTQYFGPGTRLTVL.

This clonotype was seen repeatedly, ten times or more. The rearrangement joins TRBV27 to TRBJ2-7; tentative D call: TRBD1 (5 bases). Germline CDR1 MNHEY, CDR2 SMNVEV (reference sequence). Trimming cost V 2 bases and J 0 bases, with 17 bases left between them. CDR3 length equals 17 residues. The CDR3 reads CASSLSWKGKGSYEQYF. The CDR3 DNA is TGTGCCAGCAGTTTAAGTTGGAAGGGGAAAGGCTCCTACGAGCAGTACTTC.